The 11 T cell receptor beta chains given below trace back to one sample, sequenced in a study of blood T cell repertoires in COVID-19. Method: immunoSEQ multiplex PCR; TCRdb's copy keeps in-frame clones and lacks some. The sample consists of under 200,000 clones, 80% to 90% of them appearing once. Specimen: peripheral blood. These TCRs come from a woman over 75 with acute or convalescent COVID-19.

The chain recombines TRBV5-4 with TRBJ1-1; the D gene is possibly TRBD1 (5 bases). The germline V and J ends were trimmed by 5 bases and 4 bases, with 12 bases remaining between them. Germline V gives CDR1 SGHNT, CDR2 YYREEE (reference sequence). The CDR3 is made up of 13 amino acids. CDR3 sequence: CASSTQGITEAFF. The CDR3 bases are TGTGCCAGCAGTACTCAGGGAATCACTGAAGCTTTCTTT.

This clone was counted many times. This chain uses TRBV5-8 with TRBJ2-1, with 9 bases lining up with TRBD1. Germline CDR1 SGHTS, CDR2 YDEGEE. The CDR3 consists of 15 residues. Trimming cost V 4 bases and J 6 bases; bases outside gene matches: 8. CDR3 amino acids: CASSPGDREGNEQFF. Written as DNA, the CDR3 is TGTGCCAGCAGCCCCGGGGACAGGGAGGGCAATGAGCAGTTCTTC.

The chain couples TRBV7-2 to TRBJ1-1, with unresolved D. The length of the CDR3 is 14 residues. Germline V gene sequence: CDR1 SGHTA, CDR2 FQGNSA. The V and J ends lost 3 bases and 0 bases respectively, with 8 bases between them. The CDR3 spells CASSFTPMNTEAFF. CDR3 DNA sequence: TGTGCCAGCAGCTTTACACCCATGAACACTGAAGCTTTCTTT.

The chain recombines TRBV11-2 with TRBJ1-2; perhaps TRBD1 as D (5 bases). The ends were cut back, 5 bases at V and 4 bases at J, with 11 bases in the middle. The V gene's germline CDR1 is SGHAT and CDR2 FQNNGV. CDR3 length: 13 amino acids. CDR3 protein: CASSQTAFYGYTF. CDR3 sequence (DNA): TGTGCCAGCAGCCAGACAGCGTTCTATGGCTACACCTTC.

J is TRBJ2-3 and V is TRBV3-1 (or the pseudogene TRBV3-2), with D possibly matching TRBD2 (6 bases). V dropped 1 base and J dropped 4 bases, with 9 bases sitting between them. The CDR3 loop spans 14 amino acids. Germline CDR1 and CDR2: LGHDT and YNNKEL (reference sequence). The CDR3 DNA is TGTGCCAGCAGCCAAGGATGGGACTCAGATACGCAGTATTTT. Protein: CASSQGWDSDTQYF.

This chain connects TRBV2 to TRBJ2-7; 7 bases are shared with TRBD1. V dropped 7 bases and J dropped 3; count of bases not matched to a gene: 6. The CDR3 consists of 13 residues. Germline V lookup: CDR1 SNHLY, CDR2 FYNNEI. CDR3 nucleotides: TGTGCCAGCAAATGGCAGGGGGACTACGAGCAGTACTTC. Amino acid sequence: CASKWQGDYEQYF. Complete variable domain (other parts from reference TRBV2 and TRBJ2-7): EPEVTQTPSHQVTQMGQEVILRCVPISNHLYFYWYRQILGQKVEFLVSFYNNEISEKSEIFDDQFSVERPDGSNFTLKIRSTKLEDSAMYFCASKWQGDYEQYFGPGTRLTVT.

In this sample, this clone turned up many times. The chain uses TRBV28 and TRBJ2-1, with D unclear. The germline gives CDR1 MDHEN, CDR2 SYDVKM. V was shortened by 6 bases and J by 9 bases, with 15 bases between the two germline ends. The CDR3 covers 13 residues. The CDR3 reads CASSPDTNSEQFF. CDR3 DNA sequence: TGTGCCAGCAGCCCCGACACAAACAGTGAGCAGTTCTTC.

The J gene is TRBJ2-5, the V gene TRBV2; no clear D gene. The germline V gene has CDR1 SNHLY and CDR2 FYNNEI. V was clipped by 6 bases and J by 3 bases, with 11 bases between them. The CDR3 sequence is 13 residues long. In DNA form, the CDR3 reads TGTGCCAGCAGCCACTACGGTAAAGAGACCCAGTACTTC. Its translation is CASSHYGKETQYF.

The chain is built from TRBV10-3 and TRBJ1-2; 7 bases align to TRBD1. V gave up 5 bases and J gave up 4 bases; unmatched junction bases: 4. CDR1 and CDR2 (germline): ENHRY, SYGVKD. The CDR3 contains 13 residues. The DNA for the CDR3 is TGTGCCATCAGTACAGGGGAAGTCTATGGCTACACCTTC. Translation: CAISTGEVYGYTF.

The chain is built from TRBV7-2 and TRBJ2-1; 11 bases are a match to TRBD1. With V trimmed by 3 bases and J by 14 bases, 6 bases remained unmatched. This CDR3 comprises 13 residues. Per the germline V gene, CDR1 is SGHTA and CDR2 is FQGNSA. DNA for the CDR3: TGTGCCAGCAGCTTGCGCCGGGACAGGGGGAAGTTCTTC. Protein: CASSLRRDRGKFF.

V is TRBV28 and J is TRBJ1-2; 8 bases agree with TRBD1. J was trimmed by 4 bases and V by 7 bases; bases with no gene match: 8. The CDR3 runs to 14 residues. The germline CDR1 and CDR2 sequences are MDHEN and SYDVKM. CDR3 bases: TGTGCCAGCATCTTGGACAGGGTCGGCTATGGCTACACCTTC. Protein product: CASILDRVGYGYTF.